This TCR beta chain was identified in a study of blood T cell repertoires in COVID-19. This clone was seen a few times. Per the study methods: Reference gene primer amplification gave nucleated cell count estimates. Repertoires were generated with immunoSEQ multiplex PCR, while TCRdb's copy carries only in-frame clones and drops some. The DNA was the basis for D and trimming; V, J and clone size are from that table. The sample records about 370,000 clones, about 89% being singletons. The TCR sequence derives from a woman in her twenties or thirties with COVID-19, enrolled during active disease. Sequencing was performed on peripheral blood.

Here the CDR3 reads CSVQGRNTGELFF. For the CDR3, the DNA is TGCAGCGTTCAGGGTAGGAACACCGGGGAGCTGTTTTTT. This chain connects TRBV29-1 to TRBJ2-2; TRBD1 is a possible D gene (5 bases). Between the trimmed V and J ends, which lost 5 bases and 1 base, there was a span of 8 bases. Germline lookup yields CDR1 SQVTM and CDR2 ANQGSEA. CDR3 length: 13 residues.